What follows are 21 T cell receptor beta chains derived from one specimen sequenced in a study of blood T cell repertoires in COVID-19. The data were produced by immunoSEQ multiplex PCR, yet TCRdb's version contains in-frame clones alone and is incomplete. Of some 260,000 clones listed, more than 75% are singletons. Input material: PBMCs or T cells enriched from blood (not recorded which). These receptors were taken from a man in his forties who had recovered from COVID-19.

The chain links TRBV21-1 to TRBJ2-5; the table's D call of TRBD2 was not tested on the DNA. TRBV21-1 is annotated as a pseudogene. This CDR3 spans 20 amino acids. CDR3 in DNA: TGTGCCAGCAGCAAAGTGGATCTGGAATGGACTAGCGGGATCCAAGAGACCCAGTACTTC. Translated: CASSKVDLEWTSGIQETQYF.

The chain has TRBV30 and TRBJ1-5, with TRBD1 as a possible D gene (6 bases). V was shortened by 5 bases and J by 2 bases, with 10 bases between the two germline ends. Per the germline V gene, CDR1 is GTSNPN and CDR2 is SVGIG (reference sequence). This CDR3 is 13 amino acids long. The CDR3 reads CAWRTAGNQPQHF. CDR3 nucleotide sequence: TGTGCCTGGCGGACAGCGGGCAATCAGCCCCAGCATTTT.

This rearrangement joins TRBV29-1 to TRBJ2-5; D not certain. The V end lost 4 bases, the J end lost 4 bases, and 13 bases lay between the germline ends. Germline CDR1 and CDR2: SQVTM and ANQGSEA. The CDR3 is made up of 13 amino acids. CDR3 region: CSVGESLGETQYF. Here the CDR3 DNA reads TGCAGCGTTGGAGAGAGCCTTGGAGAGACCCAGTACTTC.

V is TRBV11-2 and J is TRBJ2-3; possibly TRBD2 for D (5 bases). Germline CDR1 is SGHAT and CDR2 is FQNNGV. The length of the CDR3 is 14 residues. V was pared by 1 base and J by 4 bases, with 9 bases between. The CDR3 region has the DNA TGTGCCAGCAGCTTAGGCCTAGCTGCAGATACGCAGTATTTT. It encodes CASSLGLAADTQYF.

This chain connects TRBV7-2 to TRBJ2-5; 9 nucleotides match TRBD2. This CDR3 has 16 residues. V dropped 4 bases and J dropped 3; count of bases not matched to a gene: 9. CDR1 and CDR2 (germline): SGHTA, FQGNSA. The CDR3 DNA is TGTGCCAGCAGCTCAAGCCGGGCTAGCGGGGAAGAGACCCAGTACTTC. Its protein product is CASSSSRASGEETQYF. Filled out from reference TRBV7-2 and TRBJ2-5, the complete variable domain reads GAGVSQSPSNKVTEKGKDVELRCDPISGHTALYWYRQSLGQGLEFLIYFQGNSAPDKSGLPSDRFSAERTGGSVSTLTIQRTQQEDSAVYLCASSSSRASGEETQYFGPGTRLLVL.

In the case of this clone: Other DNA sequences within the sample encode an identical CDR3. V is TRBV9 and J is TRBJ1-2, with 9 bases that match TRBD1. V shed 3 bases, J shed 2 bases, and the junction held 5 bases outside the gene matches. The CDR3 totals 15 residues. Germline lookup yields CDR1 SGDLS and CDR2 YYNGEE. In DNA, the CDR3 is TGTGCCAGCAGCGGAGGACAGGGGTGGAACTATGGCTACACCTTC. Protein sequence: CASSGGQGWNYGYTF.

This rearrangement joins TRBV7-9 to TRBJ1-1; TRBD1 matches 9 bases. Losses at the gene ends were 5 bases for V and 3 bases for J; bases not matched to a gene: 4. CDR3 size: 14 residues. CDR1 and CDR2 from the germline V gene are SEHNR and FQNEAQ (reference sequence). Written as DNA, the CDR3 is TGTGCCAGCAGCGGGGACAGGGTGGACACTGAAGCTTTCTTT. It codes for CASSGDRVDTEAFF.

The chain joins TRBV7-7 to TRBJ1-4, with D tentatively TRBD1 (6 bases). V was trimmed by 5 bases and J by 0 bases, leaving 16 bases between them. The CDR3 runs 17 residues. Germline values: CDR1 SSHAT, CDR2 FNYEAQ (reference sequence). CDR3 protein: CASSPRGGRATNEKLFF. CDR3 nucleotides: TGTGCCAGCAGCCCAAGGGGGGGGAGAGCAACTAATGAAAAACTGTTTTTT. Looking up the rest from reference TRBV7-7 and TRBJ1-4 gives the full variable domain: GAGVSQSPRYKVTKRGQDVTLRCDPISSHATLYWYQQALGQGPEFLTYFNYEAQPDKSGLPSDRFSAERPEGSISTLTIQRTEQRDSAMYRCASSPRGGRATNEKLFFGSGTQLSVL.

The V and J genes are TRBV6-5 and TRBJ2-1, with D maybe TRBD2 (7 bases). Germline values: CDR1 MNHEY, CDR2 SVGAGI. The CDR3 is 16 amino acids. With 0 bases removed from V and 4 bases from J, the gap between germline ends came to 13 bases. CDR3 coding DNA: TGTGCCAGCAGTTACTCTCCGGGGGGCGGGTACAATGAGCAGTTCTTC. Its translation is CASSYSPGGGYNEQFF.

The genes are TRBV19 and TRBJ1-2, with 8 bases matching TRBD1. V dropped 3 bases and J dropped 8; count of bases not matched to a gene: 11. Germline CDR1 LNHDA, CDR2 SQIVND (reference sequence). The CDR3 extends over 15 amino acids. The CDR3 reads CASSIPPGGIGGYTF. CDR3 DNA: TGTGCCAGTAGTATCCCCCCAGGGGGCATCGGAGGCTACACCTTC.

The chain links TRBV4-1 to TRBJ2-1, with a weak D call TRBD2 (6 bases). V was cut by 4 bases and J by 0 bases, with 10 bases left in between. CDR1 MGHRA and CDR2 YSYEKL come from the germline V gene. The CDR3 is 15 residues long. CDR3 DNA sequence: TGCGCCAGCAGCCCCCCCGGGGGCTCCTACAATGAGCAGTTCTTC. Encoded protein: CASSPPGGSYNEQFF.

This clone was observed at least ten times. This sample also contains other DNA sequences that code for the same CDR3. V usage is TRBV6-2 or TRBV6-3 and J usage is TRBJ1-6; TRBD1 matches 8 bases. With V trimmed by 2 bases and J by 9 bases, 3 bases remained unmatched. Germline CDR1 is MNHEY and CDR2 is SVGEGT. This CDR3 contains 14 residues. Written as DNA, the CDR3 is TGTGCCAGCAGTTACGGACAGGGAAGTTCACCCCTCCACTTT. Its translation: CASSYGQGSSPLHF.

DNA for the CDR3: TGTGCCAGCTCACCGGGTAGCGGGGGCCTCACAGATACGCAGTATTTT. Translating gives CASSPGSGGLTDTQYF. The genes are TRBV18 and TRBJ2-3; TRBD2 aligns across 9 bases. The CDR3 has 16 amino acids. Germline CDR1 reads KGHSH; CDR2 reads LQKENI. V lost 3 bases to trimming and J lost 2 bases; unmatched junction nucleotides: 6.

The chain recombines TRBV11-2 with TRBJ2-7; a weak D match, TRBD1 (5 bases). V lost 1 base to trimming and J lost 2 bases, with 6 bases between them. Germline V lookup: CDR1 SGHAT, CDR2 FQNNGV. This CDR3 comprises 13 residues. Written as DNA, the CDR3 is TGTGCCAGCAGCTTAGGCAGGGCCTACGAGCAGTACTTC. Encoded protein: CASSLGRAYEQYF.

The table lists this clone with a count of one. This rearrangement joins TRBV10-3 to TRBJ1-1; TRBD1 matches 7 bases. Germline CDR1 ENHRY, CDR2 SYGVKD. The CDR3 is 11 amino acids. The ends lost 6 bases at V and 5 bases at J; junction bases unmatched: 0. CDR3: CAIRTGTEAFF. For the CDR3, the DNA is TGTGCCATCAGGACAGGGACTGAAGCTTTCTTT.

The CDR3 spells CARTSGERHEQYF. Here the CDR3 DNA reads TGTGCGCGGACTAGCGGGGAACGTCACGAGCAGTACTTC. This chain links TRBV30 with TRBJ2-7; 12 bases align to TRBD2. Germline V gene data show CDR1 as GTSNPN and CDR2 as SVGIG (reference sequence). The CDR3 length is 13 residues.

On this clone: Other DNA sequences in this sample translate to the same CDR3. This CDR3 is CASSFGLNYGYTF. In DNA form, the CDR3 reads TGTGCCAGCAGTTTCGGTCTGAACTATGGCTACACCTTC. This chain links TRBV28 with TRBJ1-2; D gene ambiguous. CDR1 is MDHEN and CDR2 is SYDVKM in the germline V gene. The V end was cut by 3 bases, the J end by 2 bases, with 7 bases between. The CDR3 totals 13 residues.

This clone came up once. The chain combines TRBV7-6 with TRBJ2-7, with 9 bases fitting TRBD1. The trim removed 1 base at V and 5 bases at J, leaving 9 bases unmatched. Germline lookup yields CDR1 SGHVS and CDR2 FNYEAQ. The CDR3 runs 16 residues. The CDR3 region is CASSLGSDRGRNEQYF. DNA for the CDR3: TGTGCCAGCAGCTTAGGATCTGACAGGGGGAGGAACGAGCAGTACTTC. Full variable domain (outside the CDR3, taken from reference TRBV7-6 and TRBJ2-7): GAGVSQSPRYKVTKRGQDVALRCDPISGHVSLYWYRQALGQGPEFLTYFNYEAQQDKSGLPNDRFSAERPEGSISTLTIQRTEQRDSAMYRCASSLGSDRGRNEQYFGPGTRLTVT.

V gene TRBV2 combines with J gene TRBJ2-1; D is perhaps TRBD2 (6 bases). The germline V gene encodes CDR1 SNHLY and CDR2 FYNNEI. Trimming cost V 5 bases and J 3 bases, with 14 bases left between them. The CDR3 sequence is 15 residues long. The CDR3 sequence is CASSRRWRGYNEQFF. The CDR3 bases are TGTGCCAGCAGTCGGCGGTGGCGGGGCTACAATGAGCAGTTCTTC.

The chain combines TRBV30 with TRBJ1-6; no definite D call. V was shortened by 3 bases and J by 8 bases, with 11 bases between the two germline ends. Germline CDR1 and CDR2: GTSNPN and SVGIG (reference sequence). The CDR3 loop spans 13 amino acids. CDR3 region: CAWRSAGYSPLHF. CDR3 nucleotides: TGTGCCTGGAGGTCGGCAGGTTATTCACCCCTCCACTTT.

This sequence joins TRBV6-5 and TRBJ1-1, with D maybe TRBD1 (6 bases). Germline V gene data show CDR1 as MNHEY and CDR2 as SVGAGI. The length of the CDR3 is 15 residues. The V gene lost 5 bases and the J gene lost 0 bases, with 13 bases spanning the gap. DNA of the CDR3: TGTGCCAGCAGTCCTCGACAGGAAATGAACACTGAAGCTTTCTTT. As protein: CASSPRQEMNTEAFF.